Here is one T cell receptor (beta chain) with its context. Its antigen is unidentified. The junction shows a germline mismatch at one end, possibly a read error. The treatment is: oral pan-JAK inhibitor, 5-10 mg twice daily. The CDR3 extends over 15 amino acids. The germline CDR1 and CDR2 sequences are SGDLS and YYNGEE. The authors extracted RNA and reverse transcribed it into cDNA as the sequencing template. Profiling relied on immunoSEQ multiplex PCR, and the TCRdb table lists in-frame clones only, not all of them. Here the sample spans fewer than 350,000 clones, over 45% being singletons. This record belongs to a study of CD8+ T cells in alopecia areata. Study-wide findings and caveats: Possibly as an HLA-related effect, TCR sharing across patients appeared less clear than in mice. Normal skin's resident alphabeta T cells are sequenced alongside lesional scalp T cells. Scalp and blood samples kept many expanded lesional clones throughout tofacitinib.

The origin of this receptor is a human donor with alopecia areata. Source: CD4+ T cells sorted from blood, taken at week 24, from a patient treated with tofacitinib. The chain uses TRBV9 and TRBJ1-5; D gene ambiguous. DNA for the CDR3: TGTGCCAGCAGCGTAGGGCCAGATAGCAATGAGCCCCAGCATTTT. Translation gives CASSVGPDSNEPQHF.